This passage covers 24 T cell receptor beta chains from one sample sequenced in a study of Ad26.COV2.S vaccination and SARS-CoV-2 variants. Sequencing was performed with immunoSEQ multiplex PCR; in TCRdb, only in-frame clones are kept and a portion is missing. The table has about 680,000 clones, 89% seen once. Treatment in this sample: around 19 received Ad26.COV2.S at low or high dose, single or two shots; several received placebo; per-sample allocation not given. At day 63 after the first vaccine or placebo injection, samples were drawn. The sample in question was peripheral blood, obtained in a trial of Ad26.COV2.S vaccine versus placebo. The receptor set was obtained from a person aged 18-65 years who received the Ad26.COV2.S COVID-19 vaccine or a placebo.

The CDR3 is CASNPDSTDTQYF. The CDR3 DNA sequence: TGTGCCAGTAATCCGGACAGCACAGATACGCAGTATTTT. The genes are TRBV19 and TRBJ2-3; D ambiguous. Germline-derived CDR1 and CDR2 are LNHDA and SQIVND (reference sequence). Trimming removed 7 bases at V and 0 bases at J, with 8 bases between. This CDR3 contains 13 residues.

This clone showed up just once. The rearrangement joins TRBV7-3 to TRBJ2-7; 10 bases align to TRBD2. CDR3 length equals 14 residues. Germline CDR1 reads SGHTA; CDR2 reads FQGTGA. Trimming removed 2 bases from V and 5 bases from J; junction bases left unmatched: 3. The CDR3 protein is CASSLLAGVDEQYF. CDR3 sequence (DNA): TGTGCCAGCAGCTTACTAGCGGGGGTGGACGAGCAGTACTTC.

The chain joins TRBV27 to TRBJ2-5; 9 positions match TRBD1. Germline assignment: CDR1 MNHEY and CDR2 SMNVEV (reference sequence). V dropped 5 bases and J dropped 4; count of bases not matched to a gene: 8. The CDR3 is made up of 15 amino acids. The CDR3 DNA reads TGTGCCAGCAGTCTCTGGACAGGGGAGGGAGAGACCCAGTACTTC. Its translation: CASSLWTGEGETQYF.

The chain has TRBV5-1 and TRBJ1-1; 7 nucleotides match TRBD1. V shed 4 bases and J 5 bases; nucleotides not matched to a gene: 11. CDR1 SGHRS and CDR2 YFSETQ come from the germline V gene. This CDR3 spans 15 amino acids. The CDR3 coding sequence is TGCGCCAGCAGCATCCTACAGGGGAGCGGTACTGAAGCTTTCTTT. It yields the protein CASSILQGSGTEAFF.

Written as DNA, the CDR3 is TGTGCCAGCAGCTTGGCCTTGACTAGCGGGGGACAAGAGACCCAGTACTTC. Translating it yields CASSLALTSGGQETQYF. J is TRBJ2-5 and V is TRBV5-8, with 12 positions matching TRBD2. CDR3 length equals 17 residues. V was clipped by 0 bases and J by 2 bases; unmatched bases: 5. The germline CDR1 and CDR2 sequences are SGHTS and YDEGEE.

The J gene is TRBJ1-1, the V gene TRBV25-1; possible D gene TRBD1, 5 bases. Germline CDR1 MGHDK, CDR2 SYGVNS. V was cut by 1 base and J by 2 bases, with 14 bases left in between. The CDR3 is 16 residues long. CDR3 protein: CASSESEAGRNTEAFF. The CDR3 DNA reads TGTGCCAGCAGTGAATCTGAGGCAGGGCGTAACACTGAAGCTTTCTTT.

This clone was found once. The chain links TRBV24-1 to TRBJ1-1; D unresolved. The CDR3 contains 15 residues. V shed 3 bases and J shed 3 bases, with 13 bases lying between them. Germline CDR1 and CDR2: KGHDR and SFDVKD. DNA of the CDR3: TGTGCCACCAGTGATAATGGCCATGAGGACACTGAAGCTTTCTTT. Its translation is CATSDNGHEDTEAFF.

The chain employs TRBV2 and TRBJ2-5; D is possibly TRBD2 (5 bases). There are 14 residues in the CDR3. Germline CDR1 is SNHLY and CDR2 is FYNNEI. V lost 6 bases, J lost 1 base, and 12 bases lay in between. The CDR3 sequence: CASSGPSGQETQYF. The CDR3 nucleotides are TGTGCCAGCAGCGGGCCCAGCGGCCAAGAGACCCAGTACTTC.

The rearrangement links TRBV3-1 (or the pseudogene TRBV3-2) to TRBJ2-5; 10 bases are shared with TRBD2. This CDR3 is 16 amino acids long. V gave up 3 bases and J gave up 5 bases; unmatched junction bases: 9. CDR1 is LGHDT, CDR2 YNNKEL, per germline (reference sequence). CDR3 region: CASSQNLAGAGETQYF. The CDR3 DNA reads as TGTGCCAGCAGCCAGAACCTAGCGGGGGCGGGGGAGACCCAGTACTTC.

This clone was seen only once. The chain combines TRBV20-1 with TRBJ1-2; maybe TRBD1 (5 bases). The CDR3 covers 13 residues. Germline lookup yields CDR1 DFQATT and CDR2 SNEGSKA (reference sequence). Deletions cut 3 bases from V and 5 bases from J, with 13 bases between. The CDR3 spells CSASSGTGYGYTF. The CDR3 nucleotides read TGCAGTGCTAGTTCCGGGACGGGATATGGCTACACCTTC.

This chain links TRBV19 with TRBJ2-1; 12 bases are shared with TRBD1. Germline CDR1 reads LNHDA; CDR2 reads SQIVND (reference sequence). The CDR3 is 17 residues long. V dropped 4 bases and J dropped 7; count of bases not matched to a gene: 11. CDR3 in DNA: TGTGCCAGTAGTACCCCCACGGGACAGGGGGCAGGGAATGAGCAGTTCTTC. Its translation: CASSTPTGQGAGNEQFF.

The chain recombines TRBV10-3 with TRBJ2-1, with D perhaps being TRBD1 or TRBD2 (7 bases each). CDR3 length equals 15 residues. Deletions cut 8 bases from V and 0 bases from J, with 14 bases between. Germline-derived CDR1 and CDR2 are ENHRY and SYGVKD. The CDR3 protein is CAIWEGASSYNEQFF. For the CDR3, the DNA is TGTGCCATCTGGGAGGGGGCGAGCTCCTACAATGAGCAGTTCTTC.

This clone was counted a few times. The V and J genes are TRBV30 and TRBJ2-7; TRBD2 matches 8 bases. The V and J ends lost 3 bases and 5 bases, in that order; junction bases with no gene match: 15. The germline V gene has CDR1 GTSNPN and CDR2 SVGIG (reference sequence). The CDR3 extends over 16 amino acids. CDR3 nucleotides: TGTGCCTGGAGGCTAAAGCGGGAGAATTCTCGGGACGAGCAGTACTTC. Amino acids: CAWRLKRENSRDEQYF.

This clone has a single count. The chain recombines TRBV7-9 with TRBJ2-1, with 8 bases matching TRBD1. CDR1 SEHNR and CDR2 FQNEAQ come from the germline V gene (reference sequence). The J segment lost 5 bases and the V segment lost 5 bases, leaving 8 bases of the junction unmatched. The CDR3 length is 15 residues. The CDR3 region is CASSQGQVRNNEQFF. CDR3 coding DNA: TGTGCCAGCAGCCAGGGACAGGTTAGGAACAATGAGCAGTTCTTC.

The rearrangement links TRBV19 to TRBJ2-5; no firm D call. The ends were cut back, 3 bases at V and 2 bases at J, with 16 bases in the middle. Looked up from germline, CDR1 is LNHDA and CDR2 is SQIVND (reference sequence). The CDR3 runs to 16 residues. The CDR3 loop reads CASSIDLQAQQETQYF. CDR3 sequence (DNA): TGTGCCAGTAGTATTGACCTGCAGGCGCAACAAGAGACCCAGTACTTC. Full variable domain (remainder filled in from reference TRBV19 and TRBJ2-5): DGGITQSPKYLFRKEGQNVTLSCEQNLNHDAMYWYRQDPGQGLRLIYYSQIVNDFQKGDIAEGYSVSREKKESFPLTVTSAQKNPTAFYLCASSIDLQAQQETQYFGPGTRLLVL.

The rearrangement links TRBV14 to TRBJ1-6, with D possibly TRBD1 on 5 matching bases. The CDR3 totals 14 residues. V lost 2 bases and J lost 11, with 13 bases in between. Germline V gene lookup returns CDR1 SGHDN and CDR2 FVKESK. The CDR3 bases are TGTGCCAGCAGCCAAACGGGACGGCGGCCACCCCTCCACTTT. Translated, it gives CASSQTGRRPPLHF.

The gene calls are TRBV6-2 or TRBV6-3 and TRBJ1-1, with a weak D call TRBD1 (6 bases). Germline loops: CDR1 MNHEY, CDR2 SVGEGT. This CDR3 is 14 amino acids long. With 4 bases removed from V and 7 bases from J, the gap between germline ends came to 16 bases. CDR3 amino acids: CASSFTGTGREAFF. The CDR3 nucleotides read TGTGCCAGCAGTTTTACAGGGACGGGGCGTGAAGCTTTCTTT.

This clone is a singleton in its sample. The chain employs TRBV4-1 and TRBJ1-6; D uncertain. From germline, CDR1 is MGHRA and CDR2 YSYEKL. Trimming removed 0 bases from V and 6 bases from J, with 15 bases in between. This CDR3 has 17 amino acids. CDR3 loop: CASSQDSSIFANSPLHF. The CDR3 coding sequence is TGCGCCAGCAGCCAAGACTCCTCTATCTTCGCTAATTCACCCCTCCACTTT.

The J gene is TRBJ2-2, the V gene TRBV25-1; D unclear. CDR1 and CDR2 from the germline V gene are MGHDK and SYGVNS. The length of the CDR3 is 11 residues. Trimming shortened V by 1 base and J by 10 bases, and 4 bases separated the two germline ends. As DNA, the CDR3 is TGTGCCAGCAGTGAATTTATGGAGCTGTTTTTT. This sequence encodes CASSEFMELFF.

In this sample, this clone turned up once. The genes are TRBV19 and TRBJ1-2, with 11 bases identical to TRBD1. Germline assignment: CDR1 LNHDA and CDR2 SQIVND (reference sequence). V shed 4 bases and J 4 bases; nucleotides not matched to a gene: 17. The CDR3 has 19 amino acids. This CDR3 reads CASSTGVGQGGTIFYGYTF. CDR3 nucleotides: TGTGCCAGTAGTACTGGCGTGGGACAGGGGGGAACCATTTTCTATGGCTACACCTTC.

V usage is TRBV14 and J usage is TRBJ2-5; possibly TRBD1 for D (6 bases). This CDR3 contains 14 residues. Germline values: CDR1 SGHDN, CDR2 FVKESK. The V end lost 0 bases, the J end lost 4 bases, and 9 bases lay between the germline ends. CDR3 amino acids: CASSQESRGETQYF. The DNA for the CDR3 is TGTGCCAGCAGCCAAGAGAGCAGGGGAGAGACCCAGTACTTC.

In DNA form, the CDR3 reads TGCGCCAGCAGTGAGTCGGGGGGCACAGATACGCAGTATTTT. As protein: CASSESGGTDTQYF. This chain links TRBV10-1 with TRBJ2-3; D tentatively reads TRBD1 or TRBD2 (5 bases each). V gave up 0 bases and J gave up 1 base, with 5 bases separating them. In germline, CDR1 is WNHNN, CDR2 SYGVQD (reference sequence). CDR3 length equals 14 residues.

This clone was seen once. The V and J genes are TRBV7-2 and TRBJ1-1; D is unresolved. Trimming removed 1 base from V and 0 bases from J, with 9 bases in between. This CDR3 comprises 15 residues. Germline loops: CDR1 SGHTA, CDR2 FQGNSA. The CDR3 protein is CASSLVVRMNTEAFF. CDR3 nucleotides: TGTGCCAGCAGCTTAGTCGTCAGGATGAACACTGAAGCTTTCTTT. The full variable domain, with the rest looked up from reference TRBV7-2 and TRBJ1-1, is GAGVSQSPSNKVTEKGKDVELRCDPISGHTALYWYRQSLGQGLEFLIYFQGNSAPDKSGLPSDRFSAERTGGSVSTLTIQRTQQEDSAVYLCASSLVVRMNTEAFFGQGTRLTVV.

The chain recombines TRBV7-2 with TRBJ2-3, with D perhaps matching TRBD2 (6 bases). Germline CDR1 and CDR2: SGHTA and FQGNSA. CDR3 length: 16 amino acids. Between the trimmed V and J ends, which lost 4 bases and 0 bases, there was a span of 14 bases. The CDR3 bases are TGTGCCAGCAGCTCCGGAGCGGGTGGGAGCACAGATACGCAGTATTTT. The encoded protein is CASSSGAGGSTDTQYF. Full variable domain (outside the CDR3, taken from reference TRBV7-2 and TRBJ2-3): GAGVSQSPSNKVTEKGKDVELRCDPISGHTALYWYRQSLGQGLEFLIYFQGNSAPDKSGLPSDRFSAERTGGSVSTLTIQRTQQEDSAVYLCASSSGAGGSTDTQYFGPGTRLTVL.